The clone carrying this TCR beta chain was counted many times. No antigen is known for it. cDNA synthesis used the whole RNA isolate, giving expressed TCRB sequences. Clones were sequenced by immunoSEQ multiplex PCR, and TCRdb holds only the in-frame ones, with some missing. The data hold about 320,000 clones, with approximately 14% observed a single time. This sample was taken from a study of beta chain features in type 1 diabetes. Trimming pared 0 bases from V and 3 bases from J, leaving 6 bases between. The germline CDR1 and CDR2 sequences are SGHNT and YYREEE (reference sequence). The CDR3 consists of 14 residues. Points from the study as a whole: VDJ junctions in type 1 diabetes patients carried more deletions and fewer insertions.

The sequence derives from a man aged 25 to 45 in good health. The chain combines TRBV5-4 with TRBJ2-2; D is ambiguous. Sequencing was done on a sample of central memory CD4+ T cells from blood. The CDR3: CASSLGGDTGELFF. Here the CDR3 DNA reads TGTGCCAGCAGCTTGGGGGGTGACACCGGGGAGCTGTTTTTT.